Described below is a single T cell receptor beta chain sequence and its context. What it binds is not known. The data stem from a study of PD-1 blockade in mismatch repair-deficient tumors. On the study more broadly: All were previously treated, progressing patients with eleven to twelve mismatch repair-deficient cancer types. Whole-study results and caveats: All three positive peptides came from frameshift mutations, yielding over a hundred blood TCRs.

The CDR3 loop spans 18 amino acids. Germline CDR1 SGHDN, CDR2 FVKESK. V was pared by 0 bases and J by 7 bases, with 13 bases of the junction left unmatched. The protocol was immunoSEQ multiplex PCR, while the TCRdb copy is restricted to in-frame clones and leaves out a portion. The sample gives more than 8,000 clones, about 90% of which show up once; approximately 14% is in the top ten. Time point noted: approximately 10-day in vitro stimulation with candidate mutation-associated neoantigen peptide 1. Cells were stimulated around 9 days with each of six to eight ELISpot-reactive neoantigens. The TCR sequence derives from an adult with mismatch repair-deficient cancer. The sample in question was cells cultured in vitro, obtained from a patient treated with pembrolizumab. This chain connects TRBV14 to TRBJ2-1, with TRBD2 matching over 9 bases. CDR3 loop: CASSQDRLGPSGMNEQFF. CDR3 nucleotide sequence: TGTGCCAGCAGCCAAGATCGGCTTGGTCCTAGCGGGATGAATGAGCAGTTCTTC.